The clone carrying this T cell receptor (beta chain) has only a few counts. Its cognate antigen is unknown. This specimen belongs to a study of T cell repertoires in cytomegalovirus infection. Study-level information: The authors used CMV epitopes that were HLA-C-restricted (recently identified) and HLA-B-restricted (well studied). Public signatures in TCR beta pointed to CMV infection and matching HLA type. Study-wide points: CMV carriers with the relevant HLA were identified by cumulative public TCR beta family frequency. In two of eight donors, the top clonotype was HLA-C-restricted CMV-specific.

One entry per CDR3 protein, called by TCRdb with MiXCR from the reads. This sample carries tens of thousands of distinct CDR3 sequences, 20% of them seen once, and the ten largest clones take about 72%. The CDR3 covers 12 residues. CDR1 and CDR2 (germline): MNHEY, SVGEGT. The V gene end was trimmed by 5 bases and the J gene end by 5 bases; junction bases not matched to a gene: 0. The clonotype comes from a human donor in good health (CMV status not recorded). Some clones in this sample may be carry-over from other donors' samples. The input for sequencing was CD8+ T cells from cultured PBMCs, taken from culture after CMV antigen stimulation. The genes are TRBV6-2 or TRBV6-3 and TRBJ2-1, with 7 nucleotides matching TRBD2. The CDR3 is CASSAGDNEQFF. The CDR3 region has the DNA TGTGCCAGCAGTGCGGGGGACAATGAGCAGTTCTTC.